This TCR beta chain stems from a study of response to subunit inactivated influenza vaccine. CDR3 length: 13 residues. V lost 4 bases to trimming and J lost 5 bases, with 12 bases between them. Per germline, CDR1 SGHVS and CDR2 FNYEAQ. Overall study findings and caveats: Few additional T cells are recruited per seasonal influenza vaccination, authors suggested.

MiXCR, applied by TCRdb to the RT-PCR reads, yields one record per CDR3 protein. The table shows 540,000 or so distinct CDR3 sequences, with 10% to 15% occurring only once. Note on this clonotype: What it recognizes is unknown.

Sequencing used PBMCs from blood, obtained 45 days after vaccination. This sequence originates from a man over 45 who received an inactivated influenza vaccine. This chain links TRBV7-6 with TRBJ2-7; unclear D gene. The CDR3 DNA sequence: TGTGCCAGCAGCTGGGTAGCCGGCGACGAGCAGTACTTC. Translated, it gives CASSWVAGDEQYF. Full variable domain (missing parts from reference TRBV7-6 and TRBJ2-7): GAGVSQSPRYKVTKRGQDVALRCDPISGHVSLYWYRQALGQGPEFLTYFNYEAQQDKSGLPNDRFSAERPEGSISTLTIQRTEQRDSAMYRCASSWVAGDEQYFGPGTRLTVT.